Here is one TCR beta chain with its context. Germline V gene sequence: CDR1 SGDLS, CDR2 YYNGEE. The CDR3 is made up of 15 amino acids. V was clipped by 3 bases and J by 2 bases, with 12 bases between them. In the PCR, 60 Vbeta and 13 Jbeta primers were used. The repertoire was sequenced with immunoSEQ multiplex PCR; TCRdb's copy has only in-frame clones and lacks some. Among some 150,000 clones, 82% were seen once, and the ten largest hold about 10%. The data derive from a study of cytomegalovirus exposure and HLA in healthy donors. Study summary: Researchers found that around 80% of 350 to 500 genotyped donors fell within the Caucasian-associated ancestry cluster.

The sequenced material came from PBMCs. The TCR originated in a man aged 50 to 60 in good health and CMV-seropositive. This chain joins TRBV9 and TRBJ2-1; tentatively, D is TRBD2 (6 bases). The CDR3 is CASSAGTGPYNEQFF. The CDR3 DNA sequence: TGTGCCAGCAGCGCCGGGACTGGACCCTACAATGAGCAGTTCTTC. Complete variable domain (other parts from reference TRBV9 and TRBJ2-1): DSGVTQTPKHLITATGQRVTLRCSPRSGDLSVYWYQQSLDQGLQFLIQYYNGEERAKGNILERFSAQQFPDLHSELNLSSLELGDSALYFCASSAGTGPYNEQFFGPGTRLTVL.